Detailed here is one T cell receptor (beta chain). Original handling: It was from reference gene primer amplification that nucleated cell counts were estimated. Sequenced by immunoSEQ multiplex PCR; TCRdb stores in-frame clones only, minus some. From that table come the V and J calls and clone size; the DNA was used to work out D and trimming. This sample carries around 70,000 clones, around 93% of them seen once, and the ten largest clones take 4.8%. This record belongs to a study of blood T cell repertoires in COVID-19. The length of the CDR3 is 11 residues. The V end was cut by 6 bases, the J end by 6 bases, with 11 bases between. Germline values: CDR1 DFQATT, CDR2 SNEGSKA (reference sequence).

The clonotype originates from a woman aged 55-70 years with active COVID-19. Sequencing used peripheral blood. This chain links TRBV20-1 with TRBJ1-2, with D unresolved. Here the CDR3 reads CSAVTLNGYTF. The CDR3 DNA reads as TGCAGTGCCGTAACATTAAATGGCTACACCTTC.